A selection of T cell receptor beta chains follows, all from one sample in a study of T cell changes during pregnancy in multiple sclerosis. Sequencing used immunoSEQ multiplex PCR; TCRdb keeps in-frame clones, though not all of them. In the table there are around 30,000 clones, roughly 90% of which are singletons. The sample in question was CD4+ T cells from peripheral blood mononuclear cells, obtained in the third trimester of pregnancy. The source is a female donor in good health, enrolled as a control in a pregnancy study. Both conserved end residues are part of each CDR3. A D gene is named only where the DNA matches it firmly.

.	TRBJ1-5	14	TRBV7-2	TGTGCCAGCAGCCTGGGACAAGTAAATCAGCCCCAGCATTTT	CASSLGQVNQPQHF
TRBD2	TRBJ2-1	16	TRBV11-3	TGTGCCAGCAGTCATAATAGCGGGAGGTTCGGCAATGAGCAGTTCTTC	CASSHNSGRFGNEQFF
.	TRBJ1-4	13	TRBV5-4	TGTGCCAGCAGCTTGTACGGGGGTGGAAAACTGTTTTTT	CASSLYGGGKLFF
.	TRBJ1-6	13	TRBV10-1	TGCGCCAGCAGTCGGGCCTATAATTCACCCCTCCACTTT	CASSRAYNSPLHF
TRBD1	TRBJ1-5	19	TRBV4-1	TGCGCCAGCAGCCAAGATGTCGACAGGGCGGAGTATAGCAATCAGCCCCAGCATTTT	CASSQDVDRAEYSNQPQHF
TRBD1	TRBJ1-6	16	TRBV30	TGTGCCTGGAGACCGAGACAGGGGGCAGGGGGTTCACCCCTCCACTTT	CAWRPRQGAGGSPLHF
TRBD1	TRBJ1-2	15	TRBV27	TGTGCCAGCAGAGGTACGGGACAGGGAGGGGGTGGCTACACCTTC	CASRGTGQGGGGYTF
TRBD1	TRBJ2-5	16	TRBV2	TGTGCCAGCAGCGGCAACCGGGGACAGGGGCAAGAGACCCAGTACTTC	CASSGNRGQGQETQYF
TRBD1	TRBJ2-5	14	TRBV12-5	TGTGCTAGTGGTGTGGGACAGTACCAAGAGACCCAGTACTTC	CASGVGQYQETQYF
TRBD2	TRBJ2-5	16	TRBV11-1	TGTGCCAGCAGCAAAGGGGCTAGCGGGAGTCTGGAGACCCAGTACTTC	CASSKGASGSLETQYF
.	TRBJ1-3	15	TRBV11-3	TGTGCCAGCAGCGATTCTACAGGGTTTGGAAACACCATATATTTT	CASSDSTGFGNTIYF
TRBD1	TRBJ2-5	14	TRBV7-8	TGTGCCAGCAGATTAAGACAGGGGGCAGAGACCCAGTACTTC	CASRLRQGAETQYF
TRBD1	TRBJ1-2	12	TRBV19	TGTGCCAGTACGGACAGGGGTTATGGCTACACCTTC	CASTDRGYGYTF
.	TRBJ1-2	13	TRBV6-5	TGTGCCAGCAGTTACTCCGGTAACTATGGCTACACCTTC	CASSYSGNYGYTF
.	TRBJ1-1	15	TRBV13	TGTGCCAGCAGCTTGAGAAGGGGGACAAACACTGAAGCTTTCTTT	CASSLRRGTNTEAFF
.	TRBJ2-2	17	TRBV30	TGTGCCTGGAGGTTACCCTGGGGGGGGCCCAACACCGGGGAGCTGTTTTTT	CAWRLPWGGPNTGELFF
.	TRBJ2-7	12	TRBV5-1	TGCGCCAACGGGTCCACGGACTACGAGCAGTACTTC	CANGSTDYEQYF
.	TRBJ2-2	15	TRBV30	TGTGCCTGGATATTTTCGGGGTCCAACACCGGGGAGCTGTTTTTT	CAWIFSGSNTGELFF
.	TRBJ1-1	15	TRBV7-8	TGTGCCAGCAGCTCCCAACAGGGAGCTAACACTGAAGCTTTCTTT	CASSSQQGANTEAFF
.	TRBJ1-5	12	TRBV7-6	TGTGCCAGCGGTCTGGGGGGTCAGCCCCAGCATTTT	CASGLGGQPQHF
.	TRBJ1-6	13	TRBV19	TGTGCCAGTAGTACAGGGGATAATTCACCCCTCCACTTT	CASSTGDNSPLHF
.	TRBJ1-1	16	TRBV10-3	TGTGCCACCCTGGAGATCGCTGGGTTATTGAACACTGAAGCTTTCTTT	CATLEIAGLLNTEAFF
.	TRBJ2-3	16	TRBV6-6	TGTGCCAGCAGTTACCGCCGGGGGTTGGTCCCAGATACGCAGTATTTT	CASSYRRGLVPDTQYF
TRBD1	TRBJ2-1	15	TRBV19	TGTGCCAGTAATCTCCGGGACAGGGCCTACAATGAGCAGTTCTTC	CASNLRDRAYNEQFF
.	TRBJ2-5	14	TRBV30	TGTGCCTGGAGTGTACTCGGGGGCCAAGAGACCCAGTACTTC	CAWSVLGGQETQYF